Sequencing of this T cell receptor (beta chain) was carried out in a study of blood T cells in healthy people across ages. Combining a sample-barcoded 5' primer with a J-beta primer mix, a second PCR ran for roughly 6 to 12 cycles. TCRdb reprocessed the 5' RACE reads via MiXCR and lists one record per CDR3 protein. There are 1.4 million to 1.5 million distinct CDR3 sequences in the sample; 35% to 45% occur only once, and 7.9% lies in the top ten. The V end lost 2 bases, the J end lost 7 bases, and 14 bases lay between the germline ends. Germline CDR1 and CDR2: MNHNS and SASEGT. The CDR3 loop spans 14 amino acids.

This clonotype was sampled from a young woman in good health. Material: blood. The rearrangement links TRBV6-1 to TRBJ1-1, with D hard to call. The CDR3 loop is CASSERAAGGEAFF. The DNA for the CDR3 is TGTGCCAGCAGTGAACGGGCCGCCGGCGGTGAAGCTTTCTTT.